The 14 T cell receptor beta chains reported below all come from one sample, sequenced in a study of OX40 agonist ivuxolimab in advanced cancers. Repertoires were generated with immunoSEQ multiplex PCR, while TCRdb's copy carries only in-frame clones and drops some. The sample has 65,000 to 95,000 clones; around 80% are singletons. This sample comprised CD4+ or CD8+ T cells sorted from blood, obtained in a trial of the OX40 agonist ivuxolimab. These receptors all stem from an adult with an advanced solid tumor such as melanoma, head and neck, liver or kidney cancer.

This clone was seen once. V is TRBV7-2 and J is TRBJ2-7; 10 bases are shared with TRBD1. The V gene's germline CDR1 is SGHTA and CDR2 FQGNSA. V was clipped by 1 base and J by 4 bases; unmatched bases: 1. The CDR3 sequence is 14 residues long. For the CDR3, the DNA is TGTGCCAGCAGCTTAGGGGGACAGGGGTACGAGCAGTACTTC. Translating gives CASSLGGQGYEQYF.

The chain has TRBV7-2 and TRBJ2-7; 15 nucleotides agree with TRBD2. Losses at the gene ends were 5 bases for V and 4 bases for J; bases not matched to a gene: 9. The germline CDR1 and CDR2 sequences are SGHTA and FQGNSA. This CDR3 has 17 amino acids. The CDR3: CASSLRTSGGAVYEQYF. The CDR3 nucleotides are TGTGCCAGCAGCCTAAGGACTAGCGGGGGGGCCGTTTACGAGCAGTACTTC.

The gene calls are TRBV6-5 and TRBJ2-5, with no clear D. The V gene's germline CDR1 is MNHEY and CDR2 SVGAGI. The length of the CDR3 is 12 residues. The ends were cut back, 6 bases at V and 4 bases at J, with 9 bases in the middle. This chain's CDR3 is CASRINGETQYF. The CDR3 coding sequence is TGTGCCAGCAGGATCAATGGAGAGACCCAGTACTTC.

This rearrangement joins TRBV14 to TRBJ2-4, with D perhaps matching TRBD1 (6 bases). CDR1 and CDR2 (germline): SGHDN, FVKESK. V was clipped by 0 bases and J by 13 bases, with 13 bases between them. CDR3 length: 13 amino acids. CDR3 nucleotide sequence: TGTGCCAGCAGCCAAGATTGGAGACAGGAGCAGTACTTC. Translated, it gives CASSQDWRQEQYF.

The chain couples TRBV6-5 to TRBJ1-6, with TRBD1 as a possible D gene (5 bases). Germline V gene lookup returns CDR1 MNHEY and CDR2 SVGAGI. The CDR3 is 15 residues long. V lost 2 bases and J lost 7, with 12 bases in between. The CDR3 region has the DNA TGTGCCAGCAGTTACGGCAGGGCTGAGAATTCACCCCTCCACTTT. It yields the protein CASSYGRAENSPLHF.

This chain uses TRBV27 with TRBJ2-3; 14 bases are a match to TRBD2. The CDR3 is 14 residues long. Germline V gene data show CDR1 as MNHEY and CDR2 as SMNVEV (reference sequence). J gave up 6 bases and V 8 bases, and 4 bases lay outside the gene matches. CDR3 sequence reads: CASRLAGGHDTQYF. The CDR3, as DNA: TGTGCCAGCCGACTAGCGGGAGGGCATGATACGCAGTATTTT.

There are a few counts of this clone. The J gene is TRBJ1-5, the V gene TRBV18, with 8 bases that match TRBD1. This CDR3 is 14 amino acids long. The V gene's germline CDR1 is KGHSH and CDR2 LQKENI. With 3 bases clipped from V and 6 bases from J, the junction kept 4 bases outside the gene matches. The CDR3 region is CASSPGQGTQPQHF. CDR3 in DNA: TGTGCCAGCTCACCTGGACAGGGAACTCAGCCCCAGCATTTT.

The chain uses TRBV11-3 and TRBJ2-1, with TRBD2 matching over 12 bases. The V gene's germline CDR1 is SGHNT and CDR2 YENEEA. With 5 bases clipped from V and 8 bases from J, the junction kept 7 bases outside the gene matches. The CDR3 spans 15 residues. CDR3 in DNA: TGTGCCAGCAGCAATCTAGCGGGAGGGCGACATGAGCAGTTCTTC. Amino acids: CASSNLAGGRHEQFF. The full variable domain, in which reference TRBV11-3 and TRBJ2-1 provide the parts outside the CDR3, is EAGVVQSPRYKIIEKKQPVAFWCNPISGHNTLYWYLQNLGQGPELLIRYENEEAVDDSQLPKDRFSAERLKGVDSTLKIQPAELGDSAVYLCASSNLAGGRHEQFFGPGTRLTVL.

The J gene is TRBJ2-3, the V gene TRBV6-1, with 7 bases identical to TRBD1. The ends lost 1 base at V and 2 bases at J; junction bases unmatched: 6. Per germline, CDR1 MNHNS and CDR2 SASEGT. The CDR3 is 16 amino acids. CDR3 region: CASSEGAQGFTDTQYF. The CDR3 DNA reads TGTGCCAGCAGTGAAGGTGCACAGGGGTTCACAGATACGCAGTATTTT.

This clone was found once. CDR3 in amino acids: CASSLVGISGNTIYF. The DNA of the CDR3 is TGCGCCAGCAGCTTGGTCGGAATCTCTGGAAACACCATATATTTT. The genes are TRBV5-1 and TRBJ1-3; D is unresolved. The CDR3 extends over 15 amino acids. V dropped 0 bases and J dropped 0 bases, with 7 bases sitting between them. Germline V CDR1 and CDR2: SGHRS, YFSETQ.

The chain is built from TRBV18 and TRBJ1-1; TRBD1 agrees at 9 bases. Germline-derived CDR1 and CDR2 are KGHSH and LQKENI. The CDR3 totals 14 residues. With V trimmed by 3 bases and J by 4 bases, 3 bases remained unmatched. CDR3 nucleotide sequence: TGTGCCAGCTCACCTACGGGACAGGGCACTGAAGCTTTCTTT. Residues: CASSPTGQGTEAFF.

The CDR3 sequence: CASSSYGTGLSYEQYF. The CDR3 region has the DNA TGTGCCAGCAGCTCATACGGGACAGGGCTCTCCTACGAGCAGTACTTC. The V gene is TRBV11-2, the J gene TRBJ2-7, with 9 bases aligning to TRBD1. The CDR3 covers 16 residues. With V trimmed by 4 bases and J by 0 bases, 7 bases remained unmatched. The germline V gene has CDR1 SGHAT and CDR2 FQNNGV.

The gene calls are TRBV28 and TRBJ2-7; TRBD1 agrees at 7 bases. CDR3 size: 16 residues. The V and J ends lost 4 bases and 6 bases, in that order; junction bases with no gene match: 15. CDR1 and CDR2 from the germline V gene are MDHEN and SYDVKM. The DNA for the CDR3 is TGTGCCAGCAGTTCGCCGGAACAGGGGTATCGGAGCGAGCAGTACTTC. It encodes CASSSPEQGYRSEQYF.

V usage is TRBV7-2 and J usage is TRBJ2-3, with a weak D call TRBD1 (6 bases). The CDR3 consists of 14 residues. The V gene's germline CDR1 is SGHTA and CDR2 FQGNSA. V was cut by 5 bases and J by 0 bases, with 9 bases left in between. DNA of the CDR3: TGTGCCAGCAGCGGGGGACATAGCACAGATACGCAGTATTTT. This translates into CASSGGHSTDTQYF.